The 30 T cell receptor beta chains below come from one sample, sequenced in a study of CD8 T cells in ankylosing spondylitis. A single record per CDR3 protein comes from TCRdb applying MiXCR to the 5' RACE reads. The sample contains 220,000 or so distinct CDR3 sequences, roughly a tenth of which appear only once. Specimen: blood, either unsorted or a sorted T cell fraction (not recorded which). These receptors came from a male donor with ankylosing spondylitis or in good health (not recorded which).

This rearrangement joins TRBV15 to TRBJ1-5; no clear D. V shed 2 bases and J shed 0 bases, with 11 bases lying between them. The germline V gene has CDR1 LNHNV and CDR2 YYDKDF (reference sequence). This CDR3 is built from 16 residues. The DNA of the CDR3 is TGTGCCACCAGCAGACGGACGGGAGATAGCAATCAGCCCCAGCATTTT. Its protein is CATSRRTGDSNQPQHF.

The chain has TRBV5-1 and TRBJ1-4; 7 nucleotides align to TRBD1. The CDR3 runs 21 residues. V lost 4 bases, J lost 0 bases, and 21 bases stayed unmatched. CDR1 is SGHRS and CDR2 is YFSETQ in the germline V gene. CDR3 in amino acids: CASSPTGPIRGQYSTNEKLFF. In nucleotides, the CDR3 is TGCGCCAGCAGCCCAACTGGACCGATTAGGGGGCAATATTCAACTAATGAAAAACTGTTTTTT.

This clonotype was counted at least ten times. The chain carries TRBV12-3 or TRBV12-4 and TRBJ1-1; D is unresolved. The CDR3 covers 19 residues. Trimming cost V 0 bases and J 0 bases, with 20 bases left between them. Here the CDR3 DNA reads TGTGCCAGCAGTTTAGCGGTTGAGGCTGGCCATCCCATGAACACTGAAGCTTTCTTT. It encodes CASSLAVEAGHPMNTEAFF.

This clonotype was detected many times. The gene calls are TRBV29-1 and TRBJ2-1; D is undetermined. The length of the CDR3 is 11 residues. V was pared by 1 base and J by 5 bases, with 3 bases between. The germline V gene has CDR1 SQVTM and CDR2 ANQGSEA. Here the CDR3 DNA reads TGCAGCGTTGAAGGGGACAATGAGCAGTTCTTC. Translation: CSVEGDNEQFF.

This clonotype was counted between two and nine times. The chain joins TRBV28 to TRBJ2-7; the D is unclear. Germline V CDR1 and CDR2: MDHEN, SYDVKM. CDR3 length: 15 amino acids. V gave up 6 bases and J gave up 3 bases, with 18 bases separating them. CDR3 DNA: TGTGCCAGCAGGCCCACCCCGGACCCTATCTACGAGCAGTACTTC. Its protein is CASRPTPDPIYEQYF.

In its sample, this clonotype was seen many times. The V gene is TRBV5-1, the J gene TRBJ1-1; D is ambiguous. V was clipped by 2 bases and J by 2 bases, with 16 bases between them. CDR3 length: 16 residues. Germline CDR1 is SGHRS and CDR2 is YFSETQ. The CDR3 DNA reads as TGCGCCAGCAGCTTTCGAGCCGACGGGCACAACACTGAAGCTTTCTTT. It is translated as CASSFRADGHNTEAFF.

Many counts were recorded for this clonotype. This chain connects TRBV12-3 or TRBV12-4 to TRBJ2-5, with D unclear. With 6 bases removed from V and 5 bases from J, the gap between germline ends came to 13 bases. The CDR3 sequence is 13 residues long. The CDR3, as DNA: TGTGCCAGCAGCCTCCTGCTAGTCGAGACCCAGTACTTC. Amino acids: CASSLLLVETQYF.

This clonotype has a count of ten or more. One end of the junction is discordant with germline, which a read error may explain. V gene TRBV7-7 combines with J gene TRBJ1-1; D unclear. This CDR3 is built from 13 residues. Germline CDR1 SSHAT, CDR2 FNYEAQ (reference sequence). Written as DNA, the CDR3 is TGTGCTAGCAGCTTAAGCCAGAACACTGAAGCTTTCTTT. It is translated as CASSLSQNTEAFF.

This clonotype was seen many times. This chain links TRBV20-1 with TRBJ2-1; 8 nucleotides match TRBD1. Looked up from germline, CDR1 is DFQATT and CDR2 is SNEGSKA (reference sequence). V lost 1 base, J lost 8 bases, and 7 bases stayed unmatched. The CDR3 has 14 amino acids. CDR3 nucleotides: TGCAGTGCTAGAGGAGACAGGGGTTATTATGAGCAGTTCTTC. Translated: CSARGDRGYYEQFF.

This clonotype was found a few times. For the CDR3, the DNA is TGCAGTGCTGTTATAGCGGGGGGGAGGTTAGGAGAGACCCAGTACTTC. Translation: CSAVIAGGRLGETQYF. This chain links TRBV20-1 with TRBJ2-5, with 11 bases that match TRBD2. This CDR3 is 16 amino acids long. The germline V gene has CDR1 DFQATT and CDR2 SNEGSKA (reference sequence). The junction had 12 bases not matched to a gene; V was cut back by 5 bases and J by 4 bases.

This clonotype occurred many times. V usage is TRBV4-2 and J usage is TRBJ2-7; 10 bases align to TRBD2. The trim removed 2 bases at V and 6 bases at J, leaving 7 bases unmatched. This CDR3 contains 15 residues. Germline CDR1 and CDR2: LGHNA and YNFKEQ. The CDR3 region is CASSQLPGLAFEQYF. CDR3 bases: TGTGCCAGCAGCCAATTACCGGGACTAGCGTTCGAGCAGTACTTC.

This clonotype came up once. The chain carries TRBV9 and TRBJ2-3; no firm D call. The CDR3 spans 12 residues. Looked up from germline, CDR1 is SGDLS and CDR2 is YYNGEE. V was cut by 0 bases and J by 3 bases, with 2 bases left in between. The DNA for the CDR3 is TGTGCCAGCAGCGTAGCAACAGATACGCAGTATTTT. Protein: CASSVATDTQYF.

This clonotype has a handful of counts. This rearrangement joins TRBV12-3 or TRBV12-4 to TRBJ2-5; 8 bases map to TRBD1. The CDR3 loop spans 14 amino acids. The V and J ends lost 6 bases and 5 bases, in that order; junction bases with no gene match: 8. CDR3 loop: CASSRQGPWETQYF. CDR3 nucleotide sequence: TGTGCCAGCAGCCGACAGGGGCCCTGGGAGACCCAGTACTTC.

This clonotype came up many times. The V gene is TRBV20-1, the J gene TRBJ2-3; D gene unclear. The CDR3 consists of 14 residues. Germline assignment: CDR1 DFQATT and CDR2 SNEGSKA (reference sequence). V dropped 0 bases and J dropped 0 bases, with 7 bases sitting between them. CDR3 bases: TGCAGTGCTAGAGATGTTGGGAGCACAGATACGCAGTATTTT. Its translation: CSARDVGSTDTQYF.

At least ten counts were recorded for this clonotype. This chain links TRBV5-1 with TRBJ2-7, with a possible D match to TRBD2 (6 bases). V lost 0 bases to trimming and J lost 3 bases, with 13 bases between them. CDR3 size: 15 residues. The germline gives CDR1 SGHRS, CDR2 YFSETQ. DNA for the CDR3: TGCGCCAGCAGCTTGGTTGGAGGGCTGGACTACGAGCAGTACTTC. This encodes CASSLVGGLDYEQYF.

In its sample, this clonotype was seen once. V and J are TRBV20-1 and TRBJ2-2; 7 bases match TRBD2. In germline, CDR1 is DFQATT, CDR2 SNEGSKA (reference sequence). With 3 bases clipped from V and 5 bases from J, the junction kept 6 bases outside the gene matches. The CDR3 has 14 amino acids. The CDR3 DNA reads TGCAGTGCTAGGGCCGGGACTACGACCGGGGAGCTGTTTTTT. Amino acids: CSARAGTTTGELFF.

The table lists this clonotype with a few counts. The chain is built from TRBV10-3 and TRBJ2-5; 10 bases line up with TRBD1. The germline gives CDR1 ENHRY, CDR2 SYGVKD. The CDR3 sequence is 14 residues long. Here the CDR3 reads CAIRQGTGEETQYF. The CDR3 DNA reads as TGTGCGATTCGTCAGGGGACAGGGGAAGAGACCCAGTACTTC.

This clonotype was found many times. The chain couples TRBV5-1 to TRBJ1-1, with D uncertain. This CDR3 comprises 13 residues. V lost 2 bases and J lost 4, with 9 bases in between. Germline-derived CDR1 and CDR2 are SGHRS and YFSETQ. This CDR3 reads CASSLAASTEAFF. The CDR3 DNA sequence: TGCGCCAGCAGCTTAGCAGCGTCCACTGAAGCTTTCTTT.

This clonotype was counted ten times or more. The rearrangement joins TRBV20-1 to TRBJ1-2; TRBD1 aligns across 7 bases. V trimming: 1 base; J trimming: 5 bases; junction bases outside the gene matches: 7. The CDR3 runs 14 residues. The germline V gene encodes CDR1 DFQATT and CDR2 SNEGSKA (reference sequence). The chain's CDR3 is CSARVDAGGYGYTF. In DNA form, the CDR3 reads TGCAGTGCTAGAGTTGACGCAGGGGGTTATGGCTACACCTTC.

In DNA, the CDR3 is TGTGCCAGTAGTCCGAGGGGTTGGGGAACTAATCAGCCCCAGCATTTT. This encodes CASSPRGWGTNQPQHF. The gene calls are TRBV19 and TRBJ1-5; D might be TRBD1 (5 bases). This CDR3 has 16 amino acids. CDR1 LNHDA and CDR2 SQIVND come from the germline V gene (reference sequence). Trimming pared 5 bases from V and 4 bases from J, leaving 18 bases between.

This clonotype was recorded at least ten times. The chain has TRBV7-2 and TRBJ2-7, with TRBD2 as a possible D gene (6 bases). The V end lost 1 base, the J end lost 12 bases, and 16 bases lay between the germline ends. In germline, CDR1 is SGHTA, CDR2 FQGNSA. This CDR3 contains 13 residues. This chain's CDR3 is CASSLGPRGGAYF. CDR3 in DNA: TGTGCCAGCAGCTTAGGCCCGCGGGGTGGTGCGTACTTC.

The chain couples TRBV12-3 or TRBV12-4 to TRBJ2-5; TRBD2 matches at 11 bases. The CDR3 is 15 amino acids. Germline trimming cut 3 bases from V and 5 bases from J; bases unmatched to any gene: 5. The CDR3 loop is CASSLSASGGETQYF. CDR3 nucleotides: TGTGCCAGCAGTTTGAGCGCTAGCGGGGGGGAGACCCAGTACTTC.

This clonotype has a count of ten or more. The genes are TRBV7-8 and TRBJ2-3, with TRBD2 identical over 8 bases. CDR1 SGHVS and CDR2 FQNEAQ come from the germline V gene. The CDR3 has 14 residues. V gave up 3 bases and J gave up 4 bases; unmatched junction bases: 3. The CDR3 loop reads CASSFSGEADTQYF. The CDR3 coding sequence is TGTGCCAGCAGCTTTAGCGGGGAAGCAGATACGCAGTATTTT.

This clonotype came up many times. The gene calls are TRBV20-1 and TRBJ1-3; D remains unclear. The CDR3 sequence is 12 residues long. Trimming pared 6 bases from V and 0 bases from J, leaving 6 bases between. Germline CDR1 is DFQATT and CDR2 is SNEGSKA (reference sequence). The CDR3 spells CSAQSSGNTIYF. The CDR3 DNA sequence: TGCAGTGCCCAGAGCTCTGGAAACACCATATATTTT.

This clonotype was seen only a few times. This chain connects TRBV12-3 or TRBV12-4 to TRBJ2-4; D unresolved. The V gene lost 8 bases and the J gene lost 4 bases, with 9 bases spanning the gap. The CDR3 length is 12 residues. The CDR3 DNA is TGTGCCAGCTCGGACGGAAAAAACATTCAGTACTTC. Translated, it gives CASSDGKNIQYF.

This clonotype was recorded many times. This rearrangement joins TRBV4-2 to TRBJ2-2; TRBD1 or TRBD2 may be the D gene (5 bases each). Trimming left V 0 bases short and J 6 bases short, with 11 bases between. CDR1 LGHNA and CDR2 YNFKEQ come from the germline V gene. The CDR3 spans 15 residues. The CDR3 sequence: CASSQDGGPAGELFF. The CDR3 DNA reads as TGTGCCAGCAGCCAAGATGGGGGTCCCGCCGGGGAGCTGTTTTTT.

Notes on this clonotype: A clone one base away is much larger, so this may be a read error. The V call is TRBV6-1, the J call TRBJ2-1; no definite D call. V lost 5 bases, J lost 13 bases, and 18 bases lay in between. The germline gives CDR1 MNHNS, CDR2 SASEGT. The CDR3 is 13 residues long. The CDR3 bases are TGTGCCAGCAGTCTGAAACCTACAGCCGATCAGTTCTTC. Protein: CASSLKPTADQFF.

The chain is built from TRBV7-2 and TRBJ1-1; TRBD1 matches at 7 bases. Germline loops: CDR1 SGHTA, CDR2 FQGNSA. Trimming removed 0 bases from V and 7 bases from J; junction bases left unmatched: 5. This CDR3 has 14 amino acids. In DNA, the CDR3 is TGTGCCAGCAGCTTAGCGGGGACAGTCATTGAAGCTTTCTTT. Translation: CASSLAGTVIEAFF.

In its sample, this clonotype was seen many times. DNA of the CDR3: TGTGCCAGCAGCACCAGCGGGGGAGAATACAATGAGCAGTTCTTC. Translation gives CASSTSGGEYNEQFF. The rearrangement links TRBV7-2 to TRBJ2-1; 8 bases line up with TRBD2. The CDR3 loop spans 15 amino acids. Germline-derived CDR1 and CDR2 are SGHTA and FQGNSA. Trimming removed 5 bases from V and 4 bases from J; junction bases left unmatched: 7.

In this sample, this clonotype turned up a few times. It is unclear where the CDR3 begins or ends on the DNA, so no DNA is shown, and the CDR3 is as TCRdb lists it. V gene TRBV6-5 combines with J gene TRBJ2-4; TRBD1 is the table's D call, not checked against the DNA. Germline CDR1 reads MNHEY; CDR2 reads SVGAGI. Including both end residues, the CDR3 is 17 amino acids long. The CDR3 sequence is CASSTSGQGIAKNIQYF.